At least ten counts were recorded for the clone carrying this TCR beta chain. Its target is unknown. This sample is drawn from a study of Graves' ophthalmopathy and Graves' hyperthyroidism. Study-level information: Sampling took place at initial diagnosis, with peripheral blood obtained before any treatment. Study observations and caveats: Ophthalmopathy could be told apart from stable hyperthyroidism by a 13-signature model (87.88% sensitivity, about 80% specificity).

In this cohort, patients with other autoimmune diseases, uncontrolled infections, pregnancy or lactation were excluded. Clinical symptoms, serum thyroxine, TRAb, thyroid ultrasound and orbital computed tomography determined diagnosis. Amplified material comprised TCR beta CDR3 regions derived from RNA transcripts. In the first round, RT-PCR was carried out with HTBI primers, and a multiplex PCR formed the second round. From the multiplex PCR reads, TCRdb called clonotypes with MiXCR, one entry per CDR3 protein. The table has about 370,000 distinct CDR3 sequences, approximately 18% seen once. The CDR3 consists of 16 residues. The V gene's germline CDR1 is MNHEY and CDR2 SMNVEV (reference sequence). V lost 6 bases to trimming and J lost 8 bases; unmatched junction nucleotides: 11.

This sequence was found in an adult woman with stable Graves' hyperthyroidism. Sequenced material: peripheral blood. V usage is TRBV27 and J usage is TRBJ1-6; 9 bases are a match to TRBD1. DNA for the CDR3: TGTGCCAGCAGCCCGCTGGACGGGACAGGGCATTCACCCCTCCACTTT. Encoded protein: CASSPLDGTGHSPLHF.